This T cell receptor (beta chain) was identified in a study of cytomegalovirus exposure and HLA in healthy donors. It was with 60 Vbeta and 13 Jbeta primers that the PCR ran. Profiled with immunoSEQ multiplex PCR; TCRdb holds only in-frame clones, not every one. The repertoire includes 120,000 or so clones, 81% of them detected once, and less than 2.5% sits in the top ten. This TCR derives from a woman aged 40 to 49 in good health and CMV-seronegative. Sequencing used PBMCs.

CDR3 amino acids: CASSIVEGRNTEAFF. CDR3 DNA sequence: TGTGCCAGTAGTATAGTAGAGGGAAGGAACACTGAAGCTTTCTTT. The V and J genes are TRBV19 and TRBJ1-1, with D unresolved. The CDR3 consists of 15 residues. Germline CDR1 LNHDA, CDR2 SQIVND (reference sequence). Trimming shortened V by 1 base and J by 1 base, and 10 bases separated the two germline ends.